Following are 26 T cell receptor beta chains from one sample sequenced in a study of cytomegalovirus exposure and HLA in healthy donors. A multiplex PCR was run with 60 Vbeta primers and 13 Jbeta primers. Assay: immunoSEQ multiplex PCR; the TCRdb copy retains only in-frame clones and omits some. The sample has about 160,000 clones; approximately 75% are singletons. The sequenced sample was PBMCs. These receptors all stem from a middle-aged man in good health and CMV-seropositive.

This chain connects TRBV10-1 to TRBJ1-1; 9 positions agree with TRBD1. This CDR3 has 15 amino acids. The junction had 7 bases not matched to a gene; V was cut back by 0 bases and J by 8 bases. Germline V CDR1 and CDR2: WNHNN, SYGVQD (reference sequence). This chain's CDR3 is CASSESAGQGTEAFF. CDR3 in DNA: TGCGCCAGCAGTGAGTCTGCGGGACAGGGAACCGAAGCTTTCTTT.

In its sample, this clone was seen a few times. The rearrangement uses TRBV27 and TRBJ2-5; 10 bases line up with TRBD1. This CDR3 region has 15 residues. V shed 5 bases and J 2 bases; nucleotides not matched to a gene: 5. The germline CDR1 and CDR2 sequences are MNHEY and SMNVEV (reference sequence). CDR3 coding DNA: TGTGCCAGCAGTCCCGGGACAGGGGTACAAGAGACCCAGTACTTC. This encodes CASSPGTGVQETQYF.

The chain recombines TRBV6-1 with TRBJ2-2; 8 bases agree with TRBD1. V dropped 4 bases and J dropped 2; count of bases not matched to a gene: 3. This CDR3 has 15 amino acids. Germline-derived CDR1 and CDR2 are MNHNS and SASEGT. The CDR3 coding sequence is TGTGCCAGCAGTGCCGGGACAGGTAACACCGGGGAGCTGTTTTTT. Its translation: CASSAGTGNTGELFF.

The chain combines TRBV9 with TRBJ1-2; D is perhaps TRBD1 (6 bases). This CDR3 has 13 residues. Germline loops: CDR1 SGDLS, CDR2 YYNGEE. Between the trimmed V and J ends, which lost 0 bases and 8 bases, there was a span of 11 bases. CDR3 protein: CASSVAGARGYTF. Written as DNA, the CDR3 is TGTGCCAGCAGCGTAGCAGGGGCGCGGGGCTACACCTTC.

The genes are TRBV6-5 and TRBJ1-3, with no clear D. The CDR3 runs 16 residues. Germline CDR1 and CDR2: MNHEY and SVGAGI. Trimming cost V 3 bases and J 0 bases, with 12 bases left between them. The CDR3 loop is CASSYRQTSSGNTIYF. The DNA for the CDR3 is TGTGCCAGCAGTTATCGGCAGACTAGCTCTGGAAACACCATATATTTT.

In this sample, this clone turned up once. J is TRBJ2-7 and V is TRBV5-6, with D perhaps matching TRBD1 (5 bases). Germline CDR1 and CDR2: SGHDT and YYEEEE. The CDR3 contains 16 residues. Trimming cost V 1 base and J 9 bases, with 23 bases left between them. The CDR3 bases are TGTGCCAGCAGCTTGTTAGGGGAAGGCTCGGCGGTGGGGCAGTACTTC. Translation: CASSLLGEGSAVGQYF. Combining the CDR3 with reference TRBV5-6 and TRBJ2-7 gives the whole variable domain DAGVTQSPTHLIKTRGQQVTLRCSPKSGHDTVSWYQQALGQGPQFIFQYYEEEERQRGNFPDRFSGHQFPNYSSELNVNALLLGDSALYLCASSLLGEGSAVGQYFGPGTRLTVT.

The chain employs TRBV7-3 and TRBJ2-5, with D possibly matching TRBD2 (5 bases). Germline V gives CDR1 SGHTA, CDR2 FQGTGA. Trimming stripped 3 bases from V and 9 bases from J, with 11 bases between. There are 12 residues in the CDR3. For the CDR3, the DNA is TGTGCCAGCAGCTTGCCTAACGGGGCCCAGTACTTC. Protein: CASSLPNGAQYF. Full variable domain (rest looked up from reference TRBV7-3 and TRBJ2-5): GAGVSQTPSNKVTEKGKYVELRCDPISGHTALYWYRQSLGQGPEFLIYFQGTGAADDSGLPNDRFFAVRPEGSVSTLKIQRTERGDSAVYLCASSLPNGAQYFGPGTRLLVL.

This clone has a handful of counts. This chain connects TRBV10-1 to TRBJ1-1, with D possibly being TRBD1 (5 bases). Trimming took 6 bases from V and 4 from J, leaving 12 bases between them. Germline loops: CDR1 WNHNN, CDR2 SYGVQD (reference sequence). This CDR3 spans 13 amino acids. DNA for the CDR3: TGCGCCAGCAGCGGGGGGGTCTTCACTGAAGCTTTCTTT. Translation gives CASSGGVFTEAFF.

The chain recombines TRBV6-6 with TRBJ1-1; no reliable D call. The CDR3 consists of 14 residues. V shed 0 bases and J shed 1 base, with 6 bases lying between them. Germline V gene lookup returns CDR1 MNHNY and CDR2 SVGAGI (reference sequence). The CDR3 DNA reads TGTGCCAGCAGTTACTCGGCCCCGAACACTGAAGCTTTCTTT. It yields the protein CASSYSAPNTEAFF.

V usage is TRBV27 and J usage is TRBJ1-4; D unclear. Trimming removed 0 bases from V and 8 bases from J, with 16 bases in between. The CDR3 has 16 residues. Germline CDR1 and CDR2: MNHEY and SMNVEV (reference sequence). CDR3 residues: CASSLSLGREREKLFF. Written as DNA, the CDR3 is TGTGCCAGCAGTTTATCCCTGGGGAGGGAAAGAGAAAAACTGTTTTTT.

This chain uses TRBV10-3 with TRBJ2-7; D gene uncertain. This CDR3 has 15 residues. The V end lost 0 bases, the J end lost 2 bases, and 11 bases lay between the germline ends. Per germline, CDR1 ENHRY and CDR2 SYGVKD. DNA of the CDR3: TGTGCCATCAGTGAGTCGTCCCTACCCCCCTACGAGCAGTACTTC. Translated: CAISESSLPPYEQYF.

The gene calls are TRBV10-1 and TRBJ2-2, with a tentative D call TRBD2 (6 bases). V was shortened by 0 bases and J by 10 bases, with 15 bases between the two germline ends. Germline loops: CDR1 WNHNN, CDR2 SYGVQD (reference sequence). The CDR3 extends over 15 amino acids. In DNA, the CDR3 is TGCGCCAGCAGTGAGTCGCTAGCGACCTCCAAGGAGCTGTTTTTT. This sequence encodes CASSESLATSKELFF.

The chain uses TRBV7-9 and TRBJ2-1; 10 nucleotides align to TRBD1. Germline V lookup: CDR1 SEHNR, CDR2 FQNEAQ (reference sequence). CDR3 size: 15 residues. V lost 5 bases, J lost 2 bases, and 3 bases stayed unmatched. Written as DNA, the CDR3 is TGTGCCAGCAGCCGACAGGGGGCGACCTACAATGAGCAGTTCTTC. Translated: CASSRQGATYNEQFF.

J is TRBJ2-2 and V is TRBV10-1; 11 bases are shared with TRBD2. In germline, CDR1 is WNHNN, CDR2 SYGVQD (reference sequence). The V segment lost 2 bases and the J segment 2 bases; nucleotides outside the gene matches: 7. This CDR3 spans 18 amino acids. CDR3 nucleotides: TGCGCCAGCAGTGAGGAGGCTAGCGGGGGGCGAAACACCGGGGAGCTGTTTTTT. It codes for CASSEEASGGRNTGELFF.

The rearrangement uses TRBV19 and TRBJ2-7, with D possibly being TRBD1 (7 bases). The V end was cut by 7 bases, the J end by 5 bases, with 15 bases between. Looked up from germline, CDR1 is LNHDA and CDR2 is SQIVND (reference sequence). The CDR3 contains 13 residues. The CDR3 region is CASTWQGGNEQYF. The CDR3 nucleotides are TGTGCCAGTACTTGGCAGGGGGGAAACGAGCAGTACTTC.

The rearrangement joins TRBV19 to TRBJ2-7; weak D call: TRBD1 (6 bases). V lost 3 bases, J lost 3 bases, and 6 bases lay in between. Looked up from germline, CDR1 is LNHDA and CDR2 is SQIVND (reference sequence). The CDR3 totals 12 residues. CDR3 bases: TGTGCCAGTAGTATGGGACACTACGAGCAGTACTTC. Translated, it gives CASSMGHYEQYF.

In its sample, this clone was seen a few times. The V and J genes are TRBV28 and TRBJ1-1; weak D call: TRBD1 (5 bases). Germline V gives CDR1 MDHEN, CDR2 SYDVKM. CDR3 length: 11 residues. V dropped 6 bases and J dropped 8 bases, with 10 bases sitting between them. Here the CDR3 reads CASSPGQEAFF. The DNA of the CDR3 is TGTGCCAGCAGCCCTGGACAAGAAGCTTTCTTT.

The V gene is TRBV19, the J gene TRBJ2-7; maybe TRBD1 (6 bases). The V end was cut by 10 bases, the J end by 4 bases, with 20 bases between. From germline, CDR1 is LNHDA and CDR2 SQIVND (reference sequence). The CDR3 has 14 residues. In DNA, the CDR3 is TGTGCCACCCGAATGGGGGCAAATTTATACGAGCAGTACTTC. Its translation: CATRMGANLYEQYF.

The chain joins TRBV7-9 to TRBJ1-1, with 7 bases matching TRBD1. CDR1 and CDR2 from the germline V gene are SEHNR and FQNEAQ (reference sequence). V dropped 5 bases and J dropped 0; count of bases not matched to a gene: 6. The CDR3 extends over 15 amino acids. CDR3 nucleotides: TGTGCCAGCAGCGAGACCGGGACAGTGAACACTGAAGCTTTCTTT. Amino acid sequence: CASSETGTVNTEAFF.

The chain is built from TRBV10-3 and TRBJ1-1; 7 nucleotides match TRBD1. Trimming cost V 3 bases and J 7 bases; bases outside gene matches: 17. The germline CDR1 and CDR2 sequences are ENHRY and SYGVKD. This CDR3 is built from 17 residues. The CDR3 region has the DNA TGTGCCATCAGTGATTCCAACTTCCCGCGACAGGGCAATGAAGCTTTCTTT. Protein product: CAISDSNFPRQGNEAFF.

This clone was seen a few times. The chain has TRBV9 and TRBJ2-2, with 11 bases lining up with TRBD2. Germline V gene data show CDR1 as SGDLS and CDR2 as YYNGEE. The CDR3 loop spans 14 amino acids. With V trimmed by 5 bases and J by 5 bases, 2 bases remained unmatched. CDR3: CASSSGGGTGELFF. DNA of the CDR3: TGTGCCAGCAGTAGCGGGGGGGGGACCGGGGAGCTGTTTTTT.

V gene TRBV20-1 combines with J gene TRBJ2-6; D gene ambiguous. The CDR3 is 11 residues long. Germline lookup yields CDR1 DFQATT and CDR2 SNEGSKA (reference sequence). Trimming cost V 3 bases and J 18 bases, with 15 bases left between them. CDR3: CSASLGQVKTF. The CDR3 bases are TGCAGTGCTAGTCTCGGTCAGGTAAAGACTTTC.

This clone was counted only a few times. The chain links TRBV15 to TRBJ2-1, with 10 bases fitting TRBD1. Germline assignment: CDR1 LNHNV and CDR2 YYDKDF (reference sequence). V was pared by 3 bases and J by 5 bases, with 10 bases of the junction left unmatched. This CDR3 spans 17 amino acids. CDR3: CATSRDETGGLNNEQFF. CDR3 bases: TGTGCCACCAGCAGGGACGAGACAGGGGGCTTAAACAATGAGCAGTTCTTC.

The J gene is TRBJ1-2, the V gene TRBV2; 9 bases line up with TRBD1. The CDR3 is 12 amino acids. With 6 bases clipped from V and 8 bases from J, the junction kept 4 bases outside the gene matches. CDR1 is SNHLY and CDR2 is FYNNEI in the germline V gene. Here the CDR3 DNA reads TGTGCCAGCAGGAGGACAGGGGACGGCTACACCTTC. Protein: CASRRTGDGYTF.

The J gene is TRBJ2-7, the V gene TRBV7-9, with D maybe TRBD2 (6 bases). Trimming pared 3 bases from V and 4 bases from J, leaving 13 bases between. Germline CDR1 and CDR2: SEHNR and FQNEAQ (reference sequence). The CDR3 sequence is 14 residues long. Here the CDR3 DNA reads TGTGCCAGCAGCTTCCGGGACTGGGGTTACGAGCAGTACTTC. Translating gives CASSFRDWGYEQYF.

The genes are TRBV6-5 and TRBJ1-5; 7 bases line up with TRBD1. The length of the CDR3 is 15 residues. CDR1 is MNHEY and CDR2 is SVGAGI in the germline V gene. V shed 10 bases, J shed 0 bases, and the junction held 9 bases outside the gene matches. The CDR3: CATDFDRDSNQPQHF. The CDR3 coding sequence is TGTGCCACCGACTTCGACAGGGATAGCAATCAGCCCCAGCATTTT.